The clone carrying this TCR beta chain was detected once. Its antigen is currently unknown. This specimen comes from a study of memory CD4+ T cells and cytomegalovirus serostatus. The overall study: Of the healthy Belgian adults, 9 were CMV seropositive and about 24 seronegative.

General study findings and limits: About 40% of the roughly 160 known CMV-associated TCRbeta sequences appeared in CD4+ memory.

The sort gate was single viable CD3+CD4+CD8-CD45RO+ cells for memory CD4+ T cells. Methods used by the authors: After removing out-of-frame reads, over 2 million distinct TCRbeta sequences remained. Only in-frame clones appear in the TCRdb table, and some are missing; sequencing was by immunoSEQ multiplex PCR. Clone size and V and J calls were adopted from that table, with D and trimming inferred from the DNA. The table has around 30,000 clones, around 74% seen once. The ends lost 7 bases at V and 2 bases at J; junction bases unmatched: 12. CDR3 length: 17 amino acids. Germline V gene sequence: CDR1 SEHNR, CDR2 FQNEAQ (reference sequence).

This receptor was taken from an adult in good health and CMV-seronegative. Some clones in this sample may be carry-over from other donors' samples. This chain uses TRBV7-9 with TRBJ2-3, with TRBD2 matching over 10 bases. Sequencing was done on a sample of memory CD4+ T cells from blood. The CDR3 loop is CASTLQRTSGATDTQYF. The DNA for the CDR3 is TGTGCCAGCACCCTCCAGAGAACTAGCGGGGCCACAGATACGCAGTATTTT.